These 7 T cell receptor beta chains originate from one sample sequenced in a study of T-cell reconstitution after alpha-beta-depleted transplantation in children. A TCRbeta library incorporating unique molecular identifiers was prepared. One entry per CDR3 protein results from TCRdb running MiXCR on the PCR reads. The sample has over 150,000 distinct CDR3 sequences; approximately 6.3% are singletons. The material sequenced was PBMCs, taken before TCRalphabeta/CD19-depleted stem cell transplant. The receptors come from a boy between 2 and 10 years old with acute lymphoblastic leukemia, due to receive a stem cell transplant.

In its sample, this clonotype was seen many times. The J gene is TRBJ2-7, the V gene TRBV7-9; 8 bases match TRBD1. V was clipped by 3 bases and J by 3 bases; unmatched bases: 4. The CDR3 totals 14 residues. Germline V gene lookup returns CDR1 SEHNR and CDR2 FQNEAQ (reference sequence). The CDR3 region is CASSLDGTGYEQYF. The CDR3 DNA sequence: TGTGCCAGCAGCTTGGATGGGACAGGCTACGAGCAGTACTTC. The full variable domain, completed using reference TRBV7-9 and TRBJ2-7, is DTGVSQNPRHKITKRGQNVTFRCDPISEHNRLYWYRQTLGQGPEFLTYFQNEAQLEKSRLLSDRFSAERPKGSFSTLEIQRTEQGDSAMYLCASSLDGTGYEQYFGPGTRLTVT.

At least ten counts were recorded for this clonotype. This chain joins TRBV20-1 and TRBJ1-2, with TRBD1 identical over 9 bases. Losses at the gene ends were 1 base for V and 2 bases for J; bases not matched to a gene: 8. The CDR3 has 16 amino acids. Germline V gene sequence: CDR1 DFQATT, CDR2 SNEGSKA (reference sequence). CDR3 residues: CSARGWDRAQNYGYTF. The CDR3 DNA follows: TGCAGTGCTAGAGGATGGGACAGGGCCCAGAACTATGGCTACACCTTC.

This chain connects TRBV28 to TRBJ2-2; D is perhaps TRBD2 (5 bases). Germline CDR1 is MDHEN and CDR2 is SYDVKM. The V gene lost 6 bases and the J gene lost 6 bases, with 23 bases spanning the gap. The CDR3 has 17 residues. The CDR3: CASSARHGVERAGELFF. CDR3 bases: TGTGCCAGCAGCGCCCGGCACGGGGTAGAACGGGCCGGGGAGCTGTTTTTT.

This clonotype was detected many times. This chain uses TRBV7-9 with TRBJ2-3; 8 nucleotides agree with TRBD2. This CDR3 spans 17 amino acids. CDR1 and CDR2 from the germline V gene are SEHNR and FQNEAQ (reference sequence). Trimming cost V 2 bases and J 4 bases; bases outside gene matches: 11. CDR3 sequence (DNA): TGTGCCAGCAGCTTACTCCCAGCGGGAGTTAGTCCAGATACGCAGTATTTT. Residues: CASSLLPAGVSPDTQYF.

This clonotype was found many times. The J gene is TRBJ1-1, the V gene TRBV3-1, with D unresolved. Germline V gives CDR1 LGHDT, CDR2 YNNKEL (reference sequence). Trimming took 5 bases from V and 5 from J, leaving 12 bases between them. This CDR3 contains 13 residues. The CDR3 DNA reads TGTGCCAGCAGCGACGAGGCCGCGACTGAAGCTTTCTTT. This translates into CASSDEAATEAFF.

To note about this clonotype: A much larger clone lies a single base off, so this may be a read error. The CDR3 protein is CCARDRRLGTGELFF. The CDR3 DNA sequence: TGCTGTGCTAGAGATCGGAGGTTGGGCACCGGGGAGCTGTTTTTT. The chain joins TRBV20-1 to TRBJ2-2; the D gene is possibly TRBD2 (5 bases). The V gene's germline CDR1 is DFQATT and CDR2 SNEGSKA (reference sequence). The length of the CDR3 is 15 residues.

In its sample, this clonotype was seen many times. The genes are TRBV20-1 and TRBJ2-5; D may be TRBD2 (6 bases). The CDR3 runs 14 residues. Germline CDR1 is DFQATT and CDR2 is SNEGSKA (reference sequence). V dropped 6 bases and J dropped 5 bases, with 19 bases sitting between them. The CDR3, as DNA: TGCAGTGCCCTTGAATGGGGGGAGAGGGAGACCCAGTACTTC. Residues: CSALEWGERETQYF.